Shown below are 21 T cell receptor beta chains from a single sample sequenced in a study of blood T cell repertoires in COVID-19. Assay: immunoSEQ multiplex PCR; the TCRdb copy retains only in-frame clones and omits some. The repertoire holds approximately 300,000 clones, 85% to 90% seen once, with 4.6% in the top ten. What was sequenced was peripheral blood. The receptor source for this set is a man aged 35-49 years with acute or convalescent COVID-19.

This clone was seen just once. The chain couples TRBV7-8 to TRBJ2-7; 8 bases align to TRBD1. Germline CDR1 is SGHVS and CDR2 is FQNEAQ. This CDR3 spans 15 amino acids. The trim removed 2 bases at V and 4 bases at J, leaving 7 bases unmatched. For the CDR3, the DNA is TGTGCCAGCAGCTTACCTGCAGGGGGCTGGTACGAGCAGTACTTC. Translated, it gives CASSLPAGGWYEQYF.

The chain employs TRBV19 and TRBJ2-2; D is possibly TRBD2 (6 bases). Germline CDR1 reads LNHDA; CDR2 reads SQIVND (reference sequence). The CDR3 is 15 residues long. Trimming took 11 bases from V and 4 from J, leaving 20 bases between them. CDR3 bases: TGTGCCTCCAATGGGGAGCGGGTCCTCACCGGGGAGCTGTTTTTT. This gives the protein CASNGERVLTGELFF.

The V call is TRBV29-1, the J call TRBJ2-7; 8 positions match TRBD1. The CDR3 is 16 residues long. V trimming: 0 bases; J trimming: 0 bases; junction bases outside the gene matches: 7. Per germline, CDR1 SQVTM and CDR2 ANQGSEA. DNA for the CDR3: TGCAGCGTTGAAGATGCTCGGACAGGGAGCTCCTACGAGCAGTACTTC. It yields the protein CSVEDARTGSSYEQYF.

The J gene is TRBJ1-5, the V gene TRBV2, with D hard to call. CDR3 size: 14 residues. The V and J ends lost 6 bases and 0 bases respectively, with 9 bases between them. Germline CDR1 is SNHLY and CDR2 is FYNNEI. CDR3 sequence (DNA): TGTGCCAGCAGCGGGTTTAATAGCAATCAGCCCCAGCATTTT. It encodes CASSGFNSNQPQHF.

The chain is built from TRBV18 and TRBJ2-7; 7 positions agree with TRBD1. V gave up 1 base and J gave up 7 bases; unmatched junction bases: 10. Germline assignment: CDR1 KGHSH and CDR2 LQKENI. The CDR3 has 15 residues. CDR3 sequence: CASSPRTGVMGEQYF. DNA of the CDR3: TGTGCCAGCTCACCACGGACAGGCGTAATGGGGGAGCAGTACTTC.

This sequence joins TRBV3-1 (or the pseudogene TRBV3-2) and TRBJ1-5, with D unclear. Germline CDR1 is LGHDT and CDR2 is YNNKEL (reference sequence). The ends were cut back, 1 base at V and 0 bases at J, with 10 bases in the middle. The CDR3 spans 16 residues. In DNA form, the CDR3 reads TGTGCCAGCAGCCAAGGGTGGAGCAATAGCAATCAGCCCCAGCATTTT. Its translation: CASSQGWSNSNQPQHF.

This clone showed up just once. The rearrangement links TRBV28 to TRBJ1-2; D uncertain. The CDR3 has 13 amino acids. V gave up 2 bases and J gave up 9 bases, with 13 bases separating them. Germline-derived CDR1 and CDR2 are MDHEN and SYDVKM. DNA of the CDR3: TGTGCCAGCAGTTTAATAGCGGGTTCCAGCTACACCTTC. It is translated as CASSLIAGSSYTF.

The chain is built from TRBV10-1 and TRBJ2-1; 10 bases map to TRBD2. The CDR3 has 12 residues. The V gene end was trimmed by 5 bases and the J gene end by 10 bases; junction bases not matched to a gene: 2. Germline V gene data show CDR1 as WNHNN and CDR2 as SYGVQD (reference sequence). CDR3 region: CASSNSGREQFF. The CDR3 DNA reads TGCGCCAGCAGTAATAGCGGGAGGGAGCAGTTCTTC.

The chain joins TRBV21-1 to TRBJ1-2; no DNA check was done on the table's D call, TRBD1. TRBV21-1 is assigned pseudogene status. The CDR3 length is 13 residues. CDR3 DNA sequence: TGTGCCAGCAGCCAGCAGGGCGGCTATGGCTACACCTTC. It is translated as CASSQQGGYGYTF.

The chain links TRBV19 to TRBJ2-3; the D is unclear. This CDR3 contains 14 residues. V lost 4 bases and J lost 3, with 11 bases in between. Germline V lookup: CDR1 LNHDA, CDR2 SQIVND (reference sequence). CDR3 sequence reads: CASSTRVATDTQYF. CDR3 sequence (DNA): TGTGCCAGTAGTACCCGGGTAGCTACAGATACGCAGTATTTT.

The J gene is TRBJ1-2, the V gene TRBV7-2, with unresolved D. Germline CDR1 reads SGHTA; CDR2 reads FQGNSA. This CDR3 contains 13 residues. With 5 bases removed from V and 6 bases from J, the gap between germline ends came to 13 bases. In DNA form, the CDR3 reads TGTGCCAGCAGCACCCAATGGGGAGATGGCTACACCTTC. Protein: CASSTQWGDGYTF.

The CDR3 nucleotides read TGTGCCAGCAGTTTTCACCGACTAGCGGGGGGGAGTGAGCAGTTCTTC. It yields the protein CASSFHRLAGGSEQFF. V usage is TRBV2 and J usage is TRBJ2-1, with 14 bases aligning to TRBD2. This CDR3 comprises 16 residues. V shed 5 bases and J 9 bases; nucleotides not matched to a gene: 9. Per germline, CDR1 SNHLY and CDR2 FYNNEI.

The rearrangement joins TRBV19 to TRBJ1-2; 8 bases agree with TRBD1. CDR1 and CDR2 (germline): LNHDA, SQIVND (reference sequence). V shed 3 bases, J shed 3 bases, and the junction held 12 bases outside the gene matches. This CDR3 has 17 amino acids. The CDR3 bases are TGTGCCAGTAGTATGGGGAGACAGGGGCGAGAAGACTATGGCTACACCTTC. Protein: CASSMGRQGREDYGYTF.

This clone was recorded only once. This chain's CDR3 is CASSLAGWEEKLFF. The CDR3 coding sequence is TGCGCCAGCAGCTTGGCGGGGTGGGAGGAAAAACTGTTTTTT. This chain connects TRBV5-1 to TRBJ1-4, with D hard to call. Germline V CDR1 and CDR2: SGHRS, YFSETQ. Between the trimmed V and J ends, which lost 0 bases and 8 bases, there was a span of 11 bases. The CDR3 extends over 14 amino acids.

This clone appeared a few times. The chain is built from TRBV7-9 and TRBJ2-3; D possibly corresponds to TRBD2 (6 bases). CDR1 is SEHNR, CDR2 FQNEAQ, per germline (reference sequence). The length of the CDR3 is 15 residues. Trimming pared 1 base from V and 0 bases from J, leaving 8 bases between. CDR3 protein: CASSLGGVSTDTQYF. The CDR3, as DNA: TGTGCCAGCAGCTTAGGGGGGGTTAGCACAGATACGCAGTATTTT. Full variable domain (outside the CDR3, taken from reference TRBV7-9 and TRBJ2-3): DTGVSQNPRHKITKRGQNVTFRCDPISEHNRLYWYRQTLGQGPEFLTYFQNEAQLEKSRLLSDRFSAERPKGSFSTLEIQRTEQGDSAMYLCASSLGGVSTDTQYFGPGTRLTVL.

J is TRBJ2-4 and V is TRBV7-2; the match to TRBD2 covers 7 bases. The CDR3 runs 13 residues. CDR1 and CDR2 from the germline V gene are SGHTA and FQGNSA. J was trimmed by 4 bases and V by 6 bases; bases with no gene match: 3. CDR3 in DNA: TGTGCCAGCAGTGGGACTACAAAAAACATTCAGTACTTC. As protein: CASSGTTKNIQYF. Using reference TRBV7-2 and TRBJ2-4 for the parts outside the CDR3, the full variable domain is GAGVSQSPSNKVTEKGKDVELRCDPISGHTALYWYRQSLGQGLEFLIYFQGNSAPDKSGLPSDRFSAERTGGSVSTLTIQRTQQEDSAVYLCASSGTTKNIQYFGAGTRLSVL.

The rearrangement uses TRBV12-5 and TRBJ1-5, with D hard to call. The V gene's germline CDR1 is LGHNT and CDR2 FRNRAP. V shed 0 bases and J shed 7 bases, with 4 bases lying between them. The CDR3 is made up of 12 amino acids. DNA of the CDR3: TGTGCTAGTGGTTTGGTCAGACAGCCCCAGCATTTT. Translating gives CASGLVRQPQHF.

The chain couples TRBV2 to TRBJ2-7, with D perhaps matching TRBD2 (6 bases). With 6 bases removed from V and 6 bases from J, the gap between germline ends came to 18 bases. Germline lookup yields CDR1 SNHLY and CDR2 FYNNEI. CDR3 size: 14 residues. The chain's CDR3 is CASSPGVGQPEQYF. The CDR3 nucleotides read TGTGCCAGCAGCCCGGGGGTCGGGCAGCCCGAGCAGTACTTC. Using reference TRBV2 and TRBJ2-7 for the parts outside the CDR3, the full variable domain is EPEVTQTPSHQVTQMGQEVILRCVPISNHLYFYWYRQILGQKVEFLVSFYNNEISEKSEIFDDQFSVERPDGSNFTLKIRSTKLEDSAMYFCASSPGVGQPEQYFGPGTRLTVT.

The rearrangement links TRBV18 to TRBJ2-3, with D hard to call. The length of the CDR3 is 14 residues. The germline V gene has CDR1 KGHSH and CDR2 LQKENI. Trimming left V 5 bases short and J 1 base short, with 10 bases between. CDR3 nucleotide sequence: TGTGCCAGCTCAGCGAACCCGGGCACAGATACGCAGTATTTT. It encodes CASSANPGTDTQYF.

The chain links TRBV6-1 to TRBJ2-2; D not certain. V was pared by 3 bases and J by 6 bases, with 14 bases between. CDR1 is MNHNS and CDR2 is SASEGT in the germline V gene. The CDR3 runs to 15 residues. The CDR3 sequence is CASSERDSVPGELFF. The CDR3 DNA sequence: TGTGCCAGCAGTGAGAGAGATTCCGTTCCCGGGGAGCTGTTTTTT.

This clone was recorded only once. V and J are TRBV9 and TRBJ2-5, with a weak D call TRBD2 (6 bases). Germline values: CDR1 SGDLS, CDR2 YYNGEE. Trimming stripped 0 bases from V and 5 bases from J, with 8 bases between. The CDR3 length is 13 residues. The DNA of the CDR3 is TGTGCCAGCAGCGTAGAGGGGAGGGAGACCCAGTACTTC. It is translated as CASSVEGRETQYF. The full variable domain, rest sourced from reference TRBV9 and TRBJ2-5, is DSGVTQTPKHLITATGQRVTLRCSPRSGDLSVYWYQQSLDQGLQFLIQYYNGEERAKGNILERFSAQQFPDLHSELNLSSLELGDSALYFCASSVEGRETQYFGPGTRLLVL.